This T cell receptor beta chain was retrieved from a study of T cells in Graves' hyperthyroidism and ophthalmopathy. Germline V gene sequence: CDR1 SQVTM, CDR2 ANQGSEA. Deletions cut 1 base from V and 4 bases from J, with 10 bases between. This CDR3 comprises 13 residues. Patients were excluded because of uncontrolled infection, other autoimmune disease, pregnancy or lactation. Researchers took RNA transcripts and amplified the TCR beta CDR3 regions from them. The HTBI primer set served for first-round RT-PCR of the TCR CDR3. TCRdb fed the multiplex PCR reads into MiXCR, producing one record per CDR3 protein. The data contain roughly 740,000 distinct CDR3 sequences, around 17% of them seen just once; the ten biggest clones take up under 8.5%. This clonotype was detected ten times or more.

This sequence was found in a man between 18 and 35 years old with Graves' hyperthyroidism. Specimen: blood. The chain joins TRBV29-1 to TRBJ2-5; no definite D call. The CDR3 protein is CSVEGRMSETQYF. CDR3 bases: TGCAGCGTTGAAGGGCGTATGTCAGAGACCCAGTACTTC.